Listed below are T cell receptor beta chains from one sample, sequenced in a study of identical twins. Via MiXCR, TCRdb re-called the 5' RACE reads, giving one row per CDR3 protein. The sample carries about 530,000 distinct CDR3 sequences, 12% to 15% recorded once. A further study also used this sample, focusing on yellow fever vaccine responses in identical twins.

The sample was CD4+ T cells sorted from blood. The receptors were gathered from a woman aged 18-29 years in good health. Both conserved end residues are part of each CDR3. D genes are given only for firm matches. Where a row states a size, it is once, few, many or the class of an expanded clone; other rows omit it.

v_gene	abundance	j_gene	d_gene	CDR3nt	CDR3aa
TRBV24-1	few	TRBJ2-3	.	TGTGCCACCAGTGATTTCCCAGGGGGAGGAGATACGCAGTATTTT	CATSDFPGGGDTQYF
TRBV7-8	.	TRBJ2-1	.	TGTGCCAGCAGCCGGACCCCCGGGTTATACAATGAGCAGTTCTTC	CASSRTPGLYNEQFF
TRBV7-2	.	TRBJ2-2	TRBD2	TGTGTTGTAAATAGCGGGGGGTTGAAGAACACCGGGGAGCTGTTTTTT	CVVNSGGLKNTGELFF
TRBV6-1	many	TRBJ2-3	TRBD1	TGTGCCAGCAGTGGACAGGGGGCCACAGATACGCAGTATTTT	CASSGQGATDTQYF
TRBV12-5	.	TRBJ2-5	TRBD2	TGTGCTAGTGGTTTGGACAGGACTAGAGAGACCCAGTACTTC	CASGLDRTRETQYF
TRBV12-3/TRBV12-4	.	TRBJ1-1	.	TGTGCCAGCAGTTTCCAGGGATTAGAAGCTTTCTTT	CASSFQGLEAFF
TRBV20-1	.	TRBJ2-7	.	TGCAGTGCTATTGGGGGGCCAGCTAACGACGAGCAGTACTTC	CSAIGGPANDEQYF
TRBV10-3	many	TRBJ2-1	TRBD1	TGTGCCACGCACAAAGGACAGGGGCGCAATGAGCAGTTCTTC	CATHKGQGRNEQFF
TRBV29-1	few	TRBJ2-1	.	TGCAGCGTTGAGGGCAGGGTGGGCAATGAGCAGTTCTTC	CSVEGRVGNEQFF
TRBV5-1	.	TRBJ2-2	TRBD2	TGCGCCAGCAGCGCCGGGACTAGCGGACACACCGGGGAGCTGTTTTTT	CASSAGTSGHTGELFF
TRBV5-1	.	TRBJ2-3	.	TGCGCCAGCAGCCGGACACCTCAGAACACAGATACGCAGTATTTT	CASSRTPQNTDTQYF
TRBV28	.	TRBJ1-2	.	TGTGCCGCCAGCAGTTTAGGTAGTCGGGGGGCTAACTATGGCTACACCTTC	CAASSLGSRGANYGYTF
TRBV19	.	TRBJ2-1	.	TGTGCCAGTAGTATGGAGCCCAGGGGATGGACCTCCTACAATGAGCAGTTCTTC	CASSMEPRGWTSYNEQFF
TRBV18	.	TRBJ1-1	.	TGTGCCAGCTCACCAACCGCGGGAACGGCGAACACTGAAGCTTTCTTT	CASSPTAGTANTEAFF
TRBV24-1	.	TRBJ2-3	TRBD2	TGTGCCACCAGTACCCTCGGGGGGGAACCCACAGATACGCAGTATTTT	CATSTLGGEPTDTQYF
TRBV15	.	TRBJ2-3	.	TGTGCCACCAGCAAAGGACGAGATACGCAGTATTTT	CATSKGRDTQYF
TRBV12-3/TRBV12-4	.	TRBJ2-4	.	TGTGCCAGCATCCTTGGGGGGATCGAAAACATTCAGTACTTC	CASILGGIENIQYF
TRBV7-8	.	TRBJ1-4	.	TGTGCCAGCAGCCCCCCGGCGGGGGTGAAAAAACTGTTTTTT	CASSPPAGVKKLFF
TRBV20-1	few	TRBJ2-5	TRBD2	TGCAGTGCAGCGGGGGGACCAGATCGCCAAGAGACCCAGTACTTC	CSAAGGPDRQETQYF
TRBV20-1	once	TRBJ2-1	.	TGCAGTGCCTACCAGGGGACATACAATGAGCAGTTCTTC	CSAYQGTYNEQFF
TRBV9	.	TRBJ2-5	.	TGTGCCAGCAGCGGACAGGTCGACCCCTCACGTGAGACCCAGTACTTC	CASSGQVDPSRETQYF
TRBV3-1	.	TRBJ2-7	TRBD2	TGTGCCAGCAGCCAATCTAGCGGGGGGGTGGAGCAGTACTTC	CASSQSSGGVEQYF
TRBV6-4	.	TRBJ2-3	TRBD1	TGTGCCAGCAGTGACTCATCGCGGGCAGGGGGCAGGGATACGCAGTATTTT	CASSDSSRAGGRDTQYF
TRBV6-2/TRBV6-3	.	TRBJ1-5	.	TGTGCCAGCAGTAACCCCCTTTCGAAGCCCCAGCATTTT	CASSNPLSKPQHF
TRBV18	.	TRBJ2-3	TRBD1	TGTGCCAGCTCACCGACAGGGTTGGGCACAGATACGCAGTATTTT	CASSPTGLGTDTQYF
TRBV7-2	few	TRBJ2-1	.	TGTGCCAGCAGCTTGGGACCAGTACACAATGAGCAGTTCTTC	CASSLGPVHNEQFF
TRBV28	few	TRBJ2-7	.	TGTGCCAGCAGTTTATATTTGGGCGTCGGAGTGACGGACTACGAGCAGTACTTC	CASSLYLGVGVTDYEQYF
TRBV20-1	.	TRBJ2-1	.	TGCAGTGCTAGAGATCCCCGAGCGTGGGCAGGGCAGACTTACAATGAGCAGTTCTTC	CSARDPRAWAGQTYNEQFF
TRBV27	.	TRBJ2-3	TRBD2	TGTGCCAGCAGTGTGGCGGGGGGGTTGATGGCAGATACGCAGTATTTT	CASSVAGGLMADTQYF